The T cell receptor beta chain described here comes from a study of OX40 agonist ivuxolimab in advanced cancers. Study-wide background: Partial responses occurred in three patients (one hepatocellular carcinoma, two cutaneous melanoma). General observations from the study: Researchers report that CD8+ T cells had, on average, more expanded clones than CD4+. Clonal expansion by week 6 occurred in CD4+ and CD8+ blood T cells (at 0.1 to 3.0 mg/kg).

About this clone: Its antigen is unknown.

This CDR3 comprises 14 residues. V shed 5 bases, J shed 3 bases, and the junction held 6 bases outside the gene matches. The V gene's germline CDR1 is LNHDA and CDR2 SQIVND (reference sequence). The protocol was immunoSEQ multiplex PCR, while the TCRdb copy is restricted to in-frame clones and leaves out a portion. The top ten clones hold 3.4% of a sample with about 94,000 clones, roughly 90% of them seen once. The sequence was collected from an adult with an advanced solid tumor such as melanoma, head and neck, liver or kidney cancer. Specimen: CD4+ or CD8+ T cells sorted from blood, collected in a trial of the OX40 agonist ivuxolimab. This chain links TRBV19 with TRBJ2-7; 8 nucleotides line up with TRBD1. The CDR3 here is CASSPGQVIYEQYF. CDR3 coding DNA: TGTGCCAGTAGTCCGGGACAGGTTATCTACGAGCAGTACTTC.